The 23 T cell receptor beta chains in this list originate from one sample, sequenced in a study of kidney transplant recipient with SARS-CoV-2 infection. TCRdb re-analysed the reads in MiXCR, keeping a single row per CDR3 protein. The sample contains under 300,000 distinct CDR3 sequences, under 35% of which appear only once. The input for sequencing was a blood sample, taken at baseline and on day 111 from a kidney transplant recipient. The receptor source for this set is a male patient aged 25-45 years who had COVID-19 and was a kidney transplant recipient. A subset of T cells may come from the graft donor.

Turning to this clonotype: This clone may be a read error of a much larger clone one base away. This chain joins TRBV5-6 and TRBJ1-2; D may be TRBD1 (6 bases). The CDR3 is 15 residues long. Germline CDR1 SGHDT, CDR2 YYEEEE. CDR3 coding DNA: TGTGCCAGCAGCCCCCGGACAACAAGGGGGGATGGCTACGCCTTC. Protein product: CASSPRTTRGDGYAF.

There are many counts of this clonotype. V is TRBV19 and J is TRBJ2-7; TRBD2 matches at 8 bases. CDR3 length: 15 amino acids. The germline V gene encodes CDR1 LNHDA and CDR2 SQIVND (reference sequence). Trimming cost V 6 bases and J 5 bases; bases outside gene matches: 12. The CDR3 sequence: CASSRSLAGYDEQYF. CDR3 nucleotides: TGTGCCAGTAGCCGCTCGTTAGCGGGATATGACGAGCAGTACTTC.

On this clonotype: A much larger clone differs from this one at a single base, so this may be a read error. The CDR3 DNA reads as TGTGCTAGTGGCCCCCCGCCCGCCGACAGGTCCCTAACCTACGAGCAGTACTTC. Its translation: CASGPPPADRSLTYEQYF. The chain is built from TRBV12-5 and TRBJ2-5, with D maybe TRBD1 (6 bases). TRBJ2-7 matches the DNA end more closely, so the J call is doubtful. CDR3 size: 18 residues. Per germline, CDR1 LGHNT and CDR2 FRNRAP.

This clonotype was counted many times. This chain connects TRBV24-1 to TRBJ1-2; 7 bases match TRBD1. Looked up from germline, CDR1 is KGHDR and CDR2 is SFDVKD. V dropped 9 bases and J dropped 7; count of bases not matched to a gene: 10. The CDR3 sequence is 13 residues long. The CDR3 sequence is CATGKTGFGGYTF. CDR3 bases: TGTGCCACCGGAAAGACAGGGTTTGGTGGCTACACCTTC.

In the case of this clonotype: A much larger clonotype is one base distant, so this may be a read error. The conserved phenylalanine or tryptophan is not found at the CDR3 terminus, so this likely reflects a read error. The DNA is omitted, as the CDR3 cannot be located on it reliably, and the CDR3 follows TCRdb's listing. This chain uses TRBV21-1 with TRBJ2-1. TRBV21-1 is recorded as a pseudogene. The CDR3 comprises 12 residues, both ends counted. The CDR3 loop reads CASSKGNNEQFY.

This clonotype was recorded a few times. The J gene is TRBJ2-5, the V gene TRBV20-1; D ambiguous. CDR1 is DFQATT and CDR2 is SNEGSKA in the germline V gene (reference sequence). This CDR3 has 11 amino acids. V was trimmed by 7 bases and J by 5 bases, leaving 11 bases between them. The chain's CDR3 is CSVKPGETQYF. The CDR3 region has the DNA TGCAGTGTCAAGCCCGGCGAGACCCAGTACTTC.

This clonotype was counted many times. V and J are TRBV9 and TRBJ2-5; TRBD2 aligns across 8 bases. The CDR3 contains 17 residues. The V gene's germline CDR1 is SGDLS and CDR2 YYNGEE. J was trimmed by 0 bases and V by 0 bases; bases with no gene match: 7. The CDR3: CASSVALAGGDQETQYF. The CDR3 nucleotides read TGTGCCAGCAGCGTAGCTTTGGCGGGAGGAGACCAAGAGACCCAGTACTTC.

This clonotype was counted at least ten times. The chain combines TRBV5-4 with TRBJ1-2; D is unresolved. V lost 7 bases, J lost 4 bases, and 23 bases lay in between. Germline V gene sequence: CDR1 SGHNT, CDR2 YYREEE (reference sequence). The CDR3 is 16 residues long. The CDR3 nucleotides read TGTGCCAGCGGTGGGCTCGTACCAGGAAAGACCTATGGCTACACCTTC. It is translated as CASGGLVPGKTYGYTF.

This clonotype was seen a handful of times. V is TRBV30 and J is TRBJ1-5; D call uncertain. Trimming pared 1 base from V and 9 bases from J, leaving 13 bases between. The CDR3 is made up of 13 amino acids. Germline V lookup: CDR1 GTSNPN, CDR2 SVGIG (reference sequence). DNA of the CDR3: TGTGCCTGGAGTGACGACCGCCGAGCGCCCCAGCATTTT. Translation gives CAWSDDRRAPQHF.

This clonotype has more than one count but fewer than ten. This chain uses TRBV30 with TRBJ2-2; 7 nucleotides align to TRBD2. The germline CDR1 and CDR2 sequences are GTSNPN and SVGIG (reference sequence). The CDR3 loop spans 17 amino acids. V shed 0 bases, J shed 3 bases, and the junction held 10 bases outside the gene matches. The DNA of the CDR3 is TGTGCCTGGAGTGTAGGGGCGGGAGTAGTTGACACCGGGGAGCTGTTTTTT. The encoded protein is CAWSVGAGVVDTGELFF.

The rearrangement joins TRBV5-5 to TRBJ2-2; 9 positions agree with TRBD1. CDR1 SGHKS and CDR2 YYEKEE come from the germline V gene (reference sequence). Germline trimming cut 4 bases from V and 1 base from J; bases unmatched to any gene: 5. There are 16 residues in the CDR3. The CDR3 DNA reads TGTGCCAGCAGCCTTACAGGGGGCCTGAACACCGGGGAGCTGTTTTTT. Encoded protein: CASSLTGGLNTGELFF.

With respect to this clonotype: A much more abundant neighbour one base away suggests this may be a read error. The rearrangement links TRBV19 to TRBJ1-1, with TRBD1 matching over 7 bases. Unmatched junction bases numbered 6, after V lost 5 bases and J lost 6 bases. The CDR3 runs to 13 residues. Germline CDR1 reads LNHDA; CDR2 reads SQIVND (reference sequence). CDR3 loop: CASSVGQGAEAFF. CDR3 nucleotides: TGTGCCAGTAGTGTTGGGCAGGGGGCTGAAGCTTTCTTT.

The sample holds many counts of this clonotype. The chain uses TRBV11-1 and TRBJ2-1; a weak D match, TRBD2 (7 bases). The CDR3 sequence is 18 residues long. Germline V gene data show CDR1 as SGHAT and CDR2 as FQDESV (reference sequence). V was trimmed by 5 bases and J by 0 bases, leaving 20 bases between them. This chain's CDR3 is CASSPWGGAYISYNEQFF. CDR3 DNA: TGTGCCAGCAGCCCCTGGGGGGGGGCCTATATCTCCTACAATGAGCAGTTCTTC.

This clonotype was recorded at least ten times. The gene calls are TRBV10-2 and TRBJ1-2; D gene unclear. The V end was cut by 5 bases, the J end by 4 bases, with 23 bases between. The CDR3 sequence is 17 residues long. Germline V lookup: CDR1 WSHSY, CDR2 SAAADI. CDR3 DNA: TGCGCCAGCAGTATGTCGATCACTTCTAGAAAGACCTATGGCTACACCTTC. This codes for CASSMSITSRKTYGYTF.

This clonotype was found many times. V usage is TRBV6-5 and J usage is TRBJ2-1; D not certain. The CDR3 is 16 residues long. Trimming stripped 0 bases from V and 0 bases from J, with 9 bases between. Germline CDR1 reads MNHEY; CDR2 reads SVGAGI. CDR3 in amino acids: CASSYSGTSSYNEQFF. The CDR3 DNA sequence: TGTGCCAGCAGTTACTCGGGCACAAGCTCCTACAATGAGCAGTTCTTC.

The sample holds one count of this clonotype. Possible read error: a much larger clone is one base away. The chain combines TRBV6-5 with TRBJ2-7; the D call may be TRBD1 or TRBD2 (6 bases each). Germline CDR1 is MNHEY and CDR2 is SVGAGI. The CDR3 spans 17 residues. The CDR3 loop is CAGRAYSGAGEFYEQYF. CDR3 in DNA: TGTGCCGGCAGGGCCTACTCGGGGGCGGGTGAATTCTACGAGCAGTACTTC.

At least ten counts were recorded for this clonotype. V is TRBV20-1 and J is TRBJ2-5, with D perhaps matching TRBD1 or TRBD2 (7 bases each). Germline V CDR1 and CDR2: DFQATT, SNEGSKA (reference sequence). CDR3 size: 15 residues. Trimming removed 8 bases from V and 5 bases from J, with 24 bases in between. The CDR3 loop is CSLTSGTEVYETQYF. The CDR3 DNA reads TGCAGTCTAACAAGCGGGACAGAGGTTTACGAGACCCAGTACTTC.

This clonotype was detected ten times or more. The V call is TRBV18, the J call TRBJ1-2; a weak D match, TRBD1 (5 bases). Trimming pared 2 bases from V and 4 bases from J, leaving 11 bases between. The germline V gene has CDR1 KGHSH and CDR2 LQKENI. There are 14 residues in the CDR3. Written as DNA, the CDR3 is TGTGCCAGCTCACCAGGCCAGGGTCTCTATGGCTACACCTTC. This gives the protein CASSPGQGLYGYTF.

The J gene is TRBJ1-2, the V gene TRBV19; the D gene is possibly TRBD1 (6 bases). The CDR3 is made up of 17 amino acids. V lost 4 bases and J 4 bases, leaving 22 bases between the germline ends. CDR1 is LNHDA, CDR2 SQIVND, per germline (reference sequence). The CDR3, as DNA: TGTGCCAGTAGTACCGAAGGGACAAATCGAAAGACCTATGGCTACACCTTC. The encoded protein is CASSTEGTNRKTYGYTF.

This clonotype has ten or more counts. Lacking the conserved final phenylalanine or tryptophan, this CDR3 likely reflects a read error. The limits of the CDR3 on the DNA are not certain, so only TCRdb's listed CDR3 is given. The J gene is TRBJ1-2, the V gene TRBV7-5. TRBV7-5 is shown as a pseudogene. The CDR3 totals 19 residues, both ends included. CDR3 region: CISVPERSYEVGKTYGYTS.

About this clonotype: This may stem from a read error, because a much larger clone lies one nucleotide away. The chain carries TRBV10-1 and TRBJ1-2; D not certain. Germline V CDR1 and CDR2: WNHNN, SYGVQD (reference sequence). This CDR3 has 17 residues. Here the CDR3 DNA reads TGCGCCGGCAGTGTGTGGTTAAGATCGCGAAAGACCTATGGCTACACCTTC. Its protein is CAGSVWLRSRKTYGYTF.

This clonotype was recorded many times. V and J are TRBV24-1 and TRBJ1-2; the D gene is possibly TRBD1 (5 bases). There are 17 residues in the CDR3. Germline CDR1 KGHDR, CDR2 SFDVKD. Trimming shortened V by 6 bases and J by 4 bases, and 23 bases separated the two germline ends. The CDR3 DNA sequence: TGTGCCACCAGTCCAGGGATTAGTACCAGAAAGACCTATGGCTACACCTTC. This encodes CATSPGISTRKTYGYTF.

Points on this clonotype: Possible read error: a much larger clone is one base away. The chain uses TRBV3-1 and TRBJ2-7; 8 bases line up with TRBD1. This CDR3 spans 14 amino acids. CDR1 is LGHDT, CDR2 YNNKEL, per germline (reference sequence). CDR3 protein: CTSSQVNRGNEQYF. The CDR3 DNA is TGTACCAGCAGCCAAGTTAACAGGGGGAACGAGCAGTACTTC.